The 7 T cell receptor beta chains presented below share a single source sample, sequenced in a study of breast tumors, draining lymph nodes, adjacent tissues. Breast cancer patients provided tissue from their axillary draining lymph nodes. TCRdb re-called the multiplex PCR reads with MiXCR, one entry per CDR3 protein. The table lists under 250,000 distinct CDR3 sequences, approximately 29% of them singletons. Sequenced input: axillary lymph node tissue. Receptors were obtained from a female donor with breast cancer. Some clones in this sample may be carry-over from other donors' samples.

This clonotype was picked up many times. J is TRBJ2-1 and V is TRBV4-1; 7 bases fit TRBD2. Germline CDR1 reads MGHRA; CDR2 reads YSYEKL. The CDR3 runs to 15 residues. J lost 5 bases, V lost 3 bases, and 7 bases had no gene match. The CDR3 DNA reads TGCGCCAGCAGCCAGCGGCTAGCGGACGACAATGAGCAGTTCTTC. This gives the protein CASSQRLADDNEQFF.

The table lists this clonotype with many counts. The V call is TRBV9, the J call TRBJ1-3; D is undetermined. V lost 4 bases and J 0 bases, leaving 11 bases between the germline ends. The CDR3 has 15 residues. CDR1 is SGDLS and CDR2 is YYNGEE in the germline V gene. CDR3 amino acids: CASSPSASSGNTIYF. The CDR3 DNA reads as TGTGCCAGCAGCCCCTCAGCCAGCTCTGGAAACACCATATATTTT.

For this clonotype: A read error may be the cause here, since a much bigger clone is one base away. This sequence joins TRBV7-9 and TRBJ1-2; 7 positions agree with TRBD1. CDR1 is SEHNR, CDR2 FQNEAQ, per germline (reference sequence). The CDR3 is made up of 15 amino acids. The CDR3 sequence: CASSPFGTATYGYPF. CDR3 DNA sequence: TGTGCCAGCAGCCCCTTCGGGACAGCCACCTATGGCTACCCCTTC.

Points on this clonotype: The DNA is left out, because the CDR3 cannot be placed on it with certainty; the CDR3 is given as TCRdb lists it. The V call is TRBV2, the J call TRBJ2-7; no DNA check was done on the table's D call, TRBD2. The CDR3 spans 23 residues, counting both ends. From germline, CDR1 is SNHLY and CDR2 FYNNEI. The CDR3: CASTTSAVYLCASSLDSVYEQYF.

The chain carries TRBV20-1 and TRBJ2-1, with 16 bases lining up with TRBD2. The CDR3 is made up of 20 amino acids. The germline V gene has CDR1 DFQATT and CDR2 SNEGSKA (reference sequence). The V gene end was trimmed by 0 bases and the J gene end by 10 bases; junction bases not matched to a gene: 18. CDR3 nucleotides: TGCAGTGCTAGAGAGGTTGGGGGACGGGGGACTAGCGGGAGGGTCAACGAGCAGTTCTTC. As protein: CSAREVGGRGTSGRVNEQFF.

About this clonotype itself: A read error may explain this, as a much larger clone is one base away. This sequence joins TRBV3-1 and TRBJ2-5; 9 nucleotides match TRBD2. The CDR3 has 16 amino acids. V shed 4 bases, J shed 9 bases, and the junction held 15 bases outside the gene matches. In germline, CDR1 is LGHDT, CDR2 YNNKEL (reference sequence). CDR3: CASSLGSGRTGEAQYF. CDR3 in DNA: TGTGCCAGCAGCCTGGGGAGCGGGAGGACCGGGGAGGCCCAGTACTTC.

This clonotype has only one observation. This rearrangement joins TRBV29-1 to TRBJ2-7, with a tentative D call TRBD2 (5 bases). The germline CDR1 and CDR2 sequences are SQVTM and ANQGSEA. V dropped 8 bases and J dropped 2 bases, with 19 bases sitting between them. The CDR3 is 14 amino acids. CDR3 bases: TGCAGCAGAATAAGCGGAACCCCTACCTACGAGCAGTACTTC. It encodes CSRISGTPTYEQYF.